This T cell receptor beta chain was found in a study of cytomegalovirus exposure and HLA in healthy donors. The study, taken as a whole, reports: Researchers reported that three CMV-associated chains were confirmed in vitro as CMV antigen-specific. The study assumed roughly uniform donor sequencing depth for presence/absence analyses. Immune exposure information available was restricted to CMV serostatus.

Remarks on this clone: Its antigen is not identified.

This CDR3 comprises 14 residues. V was clipped by 8 bases and J by 3 bases; unmatched bases: 6. Germline V lookup: CDR1 LNHDA, CDR2 SQIVND (reference sequence). Primers: 60 Vbeta forward and 13 Jbeta reverse. Clones were sequenced by immunoSEQ multiplex PCR, and TCRdb holds only the in-frame ones, with some missing. The sample records 100,000 to 150,000 clones, roughly 79% being singletons. What was sequenced was PBMCs. This receptor was obtained from a boy aged 2-15 years in good health and CMV-seronegative. The rearrangement uses TRBV19 and TRBJ1-4, with TRBD1 identical over 7 bases. The CDR3 DNA reads TGTGCCAGTCGACAGGGCTACTCTAATGAAAAACTGTTTTTT. It is translated as CASRQGYSNEKLFF.